The next 17 T cell receptor beta chains were all read from a single sample in a study of blood T cell repertoires in COVID-19. Data came from immunoSEQ multiplex PCR; TCRdb stores just in-frame clones and leaves some out. The data contain a few hundred thousand clones, about 80% of them singletons. The specimen was peripheral blood. The receptor set was obtained from a man between 25 and 39 years old who had recovered from COVID-19.

The V gene is TRBV2, the J gene TRBJ2-4; possible D gene TRBD1, 5 bases. The CDR3 runs to 17 residues. V lost 4 bases, J lost 1 base, and 17 bases lay in between. Germline V gene data show CDR1 as SNHLY and CDR2 as FYNNEI. The CDR3 DNA is TGTGCCAGCAGTGGTTGGGGCACGGTGTCGGCCAAAAACATTCAGTACTTC. Its protein product is CASSGWGTVSAKNIQYF.

The rearrangement uses TRBV3-1 (or the pseudogene TRBV3-2) and TRBJ2-5; D may be TRBD1 (5 bases). The CDR3 extends over 14 amino acids. Germline V gene data show CDR1 as LGHDT and CDR2 as YNNKEL (reference sequence). Trimming stripped 0 bases from V and 5 bases from J, with 10 bases between. CDR3 coding DNA: TGTGCCAGCAGCCAAGAAAGGGGCTGGGAGACCCAGTACTTC. The encoded protein is CASSQERGWETQYF.

The rearrangement uses TRBV6-6 and TRBJ2-3; D perhaps matches TRBD2 (6 bases). The CDR3 sequence is 15 residues long. The V gene lost 6 bases and the J gene lost 1 base, with 14 bases spanning the gap. CDR1 MNHNY and CDR2 SVGAGI come from the germline V gene (reference sequence). The CDR3 bases are TGTGCCAGCAGCCCTAGGTGGGGGGGCACAGATACGCAGTATTTT. As protein: CASSPRWGGTDTQYF.

This clone was recorded once. The genes are TRBV6-1 and TRBJ2-1, with TRBD2 identical over 13 bases. The J segment lost 4 bases and the V segment lost 4 bases, leaving 7 bases of the junction unmatched. The CDR3 covers 17 residues. CDR1 is MNHNS, CDR2 SASEGT, per germline. CDR3 nucleotides: TGTGCCAGCAGTGCGGCGACTAGCGGGGGGCAATACAATGAGCAGTTCTTC. Translation: CASSAATSGGQYNEQFF.

This chain links TRBV2 with TRBJ2-1, with 8 bases fitting TRBD1. V shed 0 bases and J 3 bases; nucleotides not matched to a gene: 1. Germline assignment: CDR1 SNHLY and CDR2 FYNNEI. The CDR3 sequence is 15 residues long. DNA of the CDR3: TGTGCCAGCAGTGAAGCCGGACAGGGCTACAATGAGCAGTTCTTC. Protein sequence: CASSEAGQGYNEQFF.

This clone was observed a single time. The rearrangement links TRBV5-1 to TRBJ1-2, with no clear D. This CDR3 is built from 16 residues. Germline-derived CDR1 and CDR2 are SGHRS and YFSETQ. Trimming shortened V by 4 bases and J by 3 bases, and 19 bases separated the two germline ends. In DNA, the CDR3 is TGCGCCAGCAGCAGAAACCGGGAAGGTTGGGACTATGGCTACACCTTC. Amino acids: CASSRNREGWDYGYTF.

This clone was detected only once. The chain combines TRBV3-1 (or the pseudogene TRBV3-2) with TRBJ2-7, with D possibly matching TRBD1 (5 bases). Germline-derived CDR1 and CDR2 are LGHDT and YNNKEL (reference sequence). The CDR3 spans 13 residues. Trimming pared 0 bases from V and 12 bases from J, leaving 15 bases between. CDR3 coding DNA: TGTGCCAGCAGCCAAGATGGGGCCCGCTCTTTGTACTTC. Translated, it gives CASSQDGARSLYF.

This clone appeared a few times. V gene TRBV6-5 combines with J gene TRBJ1-6, with 10 bases identical to TRBD1. V lost 7 bases to trimming and J lost 8 bases; unmatched junction nucleotides: 5. Germline V gene data show CDR1 as MNHEY and CDR2 as SVGAGI. The CDR3 has 14 amino acids. CDR3 amino acids: CASNRDRGHSPLHF. DNA of the CDR3: TGTGCCAGCAATCGGGACAGGGGACATTCACCCCTCCACTTT.

The V gene is TRBV28, the J gene TRBJ1-2, with TRBD1 matching 7 bases. CDR1 is MDHEN, CDR2 SYDVKM, per germline. CDR3 length: 13 amino acids. V gave up 7 bases and J gave up 8 bases; unmatched junction bases: 10. The CDR3, as DNA: TGTGCCAGCACTAGACAGGGTCATTGGGGCTACACCTTC. Its protein is CASTRQGHWGYTF.

This chain uses TRBV7-3 with TRBJ1-1, with D possibly TRBD1 on 5 matching bases. Germline lookup yields CDR1 SGHTA and CDR2 FQGTGA. V was pared by 8 bases and J by 4 bases, with 14 bases between. CDR3 length equals 13 residues. DNA of the CDR3: TGTGCCAGCCGCAGGGCGGTCGCCACTGAAGCTTTCTTT. Residues: CASRRAVATEAFF. Full variable domain (outside the CDR3, taken from reference TRBV7-3 and TRBJ1-1): GAGVSQTPSNKVTEKGKYVELRCDPISGHTALYWYRQSLGQGPEFLIYFQGTGAADDSGLPNDRFFAVRPEGSVSTLKIQRTERGDSAVYLCASRRAVATEAFFGQGTRLTVV.

The V gene is TRBV7-2, the J gene TRBJ1-2, with 11 bases aligning to TRBD1. There are 16 residues in the CDR3. Germline V gene lookup returns CDR1 SGHTA and CDR2 FQGNSA. The V and J ends lost 4 bases and 2 bases, in that order; junction bases with no gene match: 6. DNA for the CDR3: TGTGCCAGCAGCTCACGGACAGGGGGCGTAAACTATGGCTACACCTTC. Its translation: CASSSRTGGVNYGYTF.

The rearrangement links TRBV2 to TRBJ1-5, with D maybe TRBD1 (5 bases). The V end lost 6 bases, the J end lost 7 bases, and 16 bases lay between the germline ends. CDR1 SNHLY and CDR2 FYNNEI come from the germline V gene. The CDR3 consists of 14 residues. The CDR3 DNA sequence: TGTGCCAGCAGCGACGAGGCAGGGCGGCAGCCCCAGCATTTT. Translated, it gives CASSDEAGRQPQHF.

The chain combines TRBV2 with TRBJ2-2; the match to TRBD1 covers 11 bases. The germline gives CDR1 SNHLY, CDR2 FYNNEI. Trimming cost V 8 bases and J 7 bases; bases outside gene matches: 9. This CDR3 has 15 residues. The CDR3 spells CASVRGQGAIGELFF. The CDR3 DNA reads TGTGCCAGCGTGCGAGGACAGGGGGCAATCGGGGAGCTGTTTTTT.

This clone is a singleton in its sample. The V gene is TRBV5-4, the J gene TRBJ2-1; D possibly corresponds to TRBD1 (6 bases). Trimming left V 3 bases short and J 1 base short, with 11 bases between. The germline V gene has CDR1 SGHNT and CDR2 YYREEE (reference sequence). This CDR3 is built from 15 residues. The CDR3 sequence is CASSSQGQSYNEQFF. Written as DNA, the CDR3 is TGTGCCAGCAGCTCACAGGGTCAGTCCTACAATGAGCAGTTCTTC.

The V gene is TRBV5-1, the J gene TRBJ2-3; 9 bases match TRBD2. V lost 4 bases to trimming and J lost 2 bases; unmatched junction nucleotides: 8. CDR1 and CDR2 from the germline V gene are SGHRS and YFSETQ. The CDR3 extends over 16 amino acids. The CDR3 DNA follows: TGCGCCAGCAGCCCCGGACTAGCGATAAACACAGATACGCAGTATTTT. The encoded protein is CASSPGLAINTDTQYF.

To note about this clone: Other nucleotide sequences in the sample specify the same CDR3. CDR3 protein: CASSSGQGFYEQYF. DNA for the CDR3: TGCGCCAGCAGCTCCGGACAGGGGTTCTACGAGCAGTACTTC. V is TRBV5-1 and J is TRBJ2-7; TRBD1 matches at 9 bases. This CDR3 contains 14 residues. CDR1 and CDR2 from the germline V gene are SGHRS and YFSETQ. V gave up 3 bases and J gave up 3 bases; unmatched junction bases: 4.

The chain links TRBV10-3 to TRBJ2-7, with TRBD1 identical over 8 bases. The CDR3 totals 16 residues. Germline loops: CDR1 ENHRY, CDR2 SYGVKD. The junction had 8 bases not matched to a gene; V was cut back by 2 bases and J by 2 bases. In nucleotides, the CDR3 is TGTGCCATCAGTGAGGGGGCGGGACAGGCAGCCTACGAGCAGTACTTC. Amino acid sequence: CAISEGAGQAAYEQYF.